The subject of this entry is one T cell receptor (beta chain). Its cognate antigen is unknown. These data belong to a study of T cells after yellow fever vaccination. Regarding the study as a whole: The study found a weaker secondary response that peaked faster, day 5 versus 15. Most clones from primary vaccination were detected again post-booster (96% CD4, roughly 85% CD8).

The CDR3 has 13 residues. Germline CDR1 is SQVTM and CDR2 is ANQGSEA. The V end lost 5 bases, the J end lost 5 bases, and 15 bases lay between the germline ends. In TCRdb, the 5' RACE reads were re-called with MiXCR into one record per CDR3 protein. This repertoire shows about 160,000 distinct CDR3 sequences, 6% to 7.5% found once; its top ten account for roughly 2.5%. This clonotype originated in a young man who received the YFV17D yellow fever vaccine. The rearrangement joins TRBV29-1 to TRBJ2-5; D is possibly TRBD1 or TRBD2 (5 bases each). The sample consisted of CD4+ T cells sorted from PBMCs, taken less than 6 days after the first yellow fever vaccination. CDR3: CSVSRGRRETQYF. CDR3 DNA sequence: TGCAGCGTTTCCCGGGGACGCAGGGAGACCCAGTACTTC. The full variable domain, in which reference TRBV29-1 and TRBJ2-5 provide the parts outside the CDR3, is SAVISQKPSRDICQRGTSLTIQCQVDSQVTMMFWYRQQPGQSLTLIATANQGSEATYESGFVIDKFPISRPNLTFSTLTVSNMSPEDSSIYLCSVSRGRRETQYFGPGTRLLVL.